Here is one T cell receptor beta chain with its context. Those who participated ranged in age from about 18 to 95 years and resided in roughly 26 US areas. Per germline, CDR1 MDHEN and CDR2 SYDVKM. V was clipped by 5 bases and J by 3 bases; unmatched bases: 17. The CDR3 spans 18 residues. This sample was taken from a study of blood T cell repertoires in COVID-19. The wider study: Samples taken during acute and convalescent COVID-19 were collected in the United States, Italy and Spain. T cells, B-cell-depleted T cells, or PBMCs supplied cDNA or gDNA.

How the authors handled the data: Reference gene primer amplification gave estimated nucleated cell counts. Profiling relied on immunoSEQ multiplex PCR, and the TCRdb table lists in-frame clones only, not all of them. Clone size and V and J calls were adopted from that table, with D and trimming inferred from the DNA. There are about 200,000 clones in the sample; 86% occur only once, and about 6% lies in the top ten. The sample taken for sequencing was PBMCs or T cells enriched from blood (not recorded which). The origin of this receptor is a man aged 35-49 years with acute COVID-19. The chain combines TRBV28 with TRBJ2-7, with 9 nucleotides matching TRBD1. CDR3 DNA sequence: TGTGCCAGCAGTAGGGGATACTCCCGGACAGGGGCCGACTACGAGCAGTACTTC. Protein sequence: CASSRGYSRTGADYEQYF.